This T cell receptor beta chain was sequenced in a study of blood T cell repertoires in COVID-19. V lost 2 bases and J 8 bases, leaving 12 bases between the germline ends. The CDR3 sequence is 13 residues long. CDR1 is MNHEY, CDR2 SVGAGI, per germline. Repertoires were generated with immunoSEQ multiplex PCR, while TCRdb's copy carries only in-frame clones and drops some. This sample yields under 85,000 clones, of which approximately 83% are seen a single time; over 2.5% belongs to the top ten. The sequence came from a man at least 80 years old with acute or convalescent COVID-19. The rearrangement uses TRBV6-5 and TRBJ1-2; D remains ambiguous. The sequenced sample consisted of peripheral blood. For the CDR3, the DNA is TGTGCCAGCAGTTACCGGAGGGAGCGGGGCTACACCTTC. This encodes CASSYRRERGYTF.